This TCR beta chain stems from a study of T cell responses to AZD1222 COVID-19 vaccine. Regarding the study as a whole: Seropositive at baseline were only a handful of AZD1222 recipients. Elevations in Spike-specific TCR breadth and depth followed administration of two AZD1222 doses.

Of note for this clone: Its target is not known.

TCRdb's table, derived via immunoSEQ multiplex PCR, lists solely in-frame clones and lacks some. Of approximately 110,000 clones listed, about nine tenths were seen once; the top ten hold approximately 7.6%. Sequencing was performed on peripheral blood, taken on day 0 of AZD1222 vaccination. This clonotype originated in an adult in good health.

The CDR3 DNA reads as TGTGCCAGCAGCTCCATGATAGGGAGCACTGAAGCTTTCTTT. Protein sequence: CASSSMIGSTEAFF. This sequence joins TRBV9 and TRBJ1-1, with D unclear. CDR3 size: 14 residues. V was shortened by 4 bases and J by 4 bases, with 14 bases between the two germline ends. Germline assignment: CDR1 SGDLS and CDR2 YYNGEE.